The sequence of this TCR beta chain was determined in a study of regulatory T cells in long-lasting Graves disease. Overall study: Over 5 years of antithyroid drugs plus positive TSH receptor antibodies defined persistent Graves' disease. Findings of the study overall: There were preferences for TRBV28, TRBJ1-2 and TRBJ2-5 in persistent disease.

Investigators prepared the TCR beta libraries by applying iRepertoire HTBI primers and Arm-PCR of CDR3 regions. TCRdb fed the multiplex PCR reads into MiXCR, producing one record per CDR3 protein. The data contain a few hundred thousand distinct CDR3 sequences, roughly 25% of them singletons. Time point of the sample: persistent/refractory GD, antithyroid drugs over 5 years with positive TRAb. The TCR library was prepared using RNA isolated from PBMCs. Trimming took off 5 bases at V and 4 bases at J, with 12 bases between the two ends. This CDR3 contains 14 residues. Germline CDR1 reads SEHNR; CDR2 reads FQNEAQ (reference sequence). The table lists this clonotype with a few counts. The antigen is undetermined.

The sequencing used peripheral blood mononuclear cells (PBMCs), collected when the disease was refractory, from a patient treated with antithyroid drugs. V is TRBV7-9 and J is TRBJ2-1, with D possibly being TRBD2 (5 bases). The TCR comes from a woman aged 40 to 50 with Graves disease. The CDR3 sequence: CASSLDGKYNEQFF. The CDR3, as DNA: TGTGCCAGCAGCCTGGACGGGAAATACAATGAGCAGTTCTTC.